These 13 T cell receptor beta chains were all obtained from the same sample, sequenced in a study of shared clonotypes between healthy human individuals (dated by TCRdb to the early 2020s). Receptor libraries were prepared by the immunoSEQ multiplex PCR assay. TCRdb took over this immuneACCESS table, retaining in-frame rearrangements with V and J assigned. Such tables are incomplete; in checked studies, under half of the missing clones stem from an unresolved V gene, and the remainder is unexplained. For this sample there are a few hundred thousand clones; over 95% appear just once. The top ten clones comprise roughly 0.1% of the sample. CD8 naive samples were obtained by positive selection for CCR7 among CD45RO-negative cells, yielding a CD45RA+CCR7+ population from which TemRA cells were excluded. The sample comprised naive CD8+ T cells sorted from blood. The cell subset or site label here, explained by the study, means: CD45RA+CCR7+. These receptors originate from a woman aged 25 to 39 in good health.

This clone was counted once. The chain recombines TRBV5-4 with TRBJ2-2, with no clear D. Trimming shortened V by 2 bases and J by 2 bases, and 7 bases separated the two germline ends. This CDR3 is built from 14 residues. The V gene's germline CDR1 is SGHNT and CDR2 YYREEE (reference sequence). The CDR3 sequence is CASSFFSNTGELFF. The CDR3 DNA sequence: TGTGCCAGCAGCTTTTTCTCAAACACCGGGGAGCTGTTTTTT.

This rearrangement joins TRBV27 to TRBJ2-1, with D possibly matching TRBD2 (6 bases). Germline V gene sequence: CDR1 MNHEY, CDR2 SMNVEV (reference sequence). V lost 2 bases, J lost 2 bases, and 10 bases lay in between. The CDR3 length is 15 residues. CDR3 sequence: CASSLRGGPYNEQFF. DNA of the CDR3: TGTGCCAGCAGTTTAAGGGGAGGACCCTACAATGAGCAGTTCTTC.

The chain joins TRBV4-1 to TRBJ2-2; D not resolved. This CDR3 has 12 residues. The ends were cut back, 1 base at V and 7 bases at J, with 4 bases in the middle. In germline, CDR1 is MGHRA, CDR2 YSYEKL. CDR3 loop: CASSQGSGELFF. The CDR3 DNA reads TGCGCCAGCAGCCAAGGGAGCGGGGAGCTGTTTTTT.

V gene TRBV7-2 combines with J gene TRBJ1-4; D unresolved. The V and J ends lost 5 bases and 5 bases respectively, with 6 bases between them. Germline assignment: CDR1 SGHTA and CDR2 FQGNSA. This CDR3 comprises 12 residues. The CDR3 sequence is CASSHWNEKLFF. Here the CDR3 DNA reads TGTGCCAGCAGCCACTGGAATGAAAAACTGTTTTTT.

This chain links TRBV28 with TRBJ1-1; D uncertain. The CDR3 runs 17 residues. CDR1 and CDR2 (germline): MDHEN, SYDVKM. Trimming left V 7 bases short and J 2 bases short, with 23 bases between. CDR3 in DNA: TGTGCCAGCAAAAATAGGACCCTCAGATATCGTAACACTGAAGCTTTCTTT. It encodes CASKNRTLRYRNTEAFF.

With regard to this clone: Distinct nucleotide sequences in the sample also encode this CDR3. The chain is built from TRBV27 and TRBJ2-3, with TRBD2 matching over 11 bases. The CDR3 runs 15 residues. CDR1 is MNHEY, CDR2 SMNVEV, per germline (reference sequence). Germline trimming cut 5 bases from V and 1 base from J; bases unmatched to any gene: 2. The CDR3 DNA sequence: TGTGCCAGCAGTCCACTAGCGGGAGGCACAGATACGCAGTATTTT. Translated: CASSPLAGGTDTQYF.

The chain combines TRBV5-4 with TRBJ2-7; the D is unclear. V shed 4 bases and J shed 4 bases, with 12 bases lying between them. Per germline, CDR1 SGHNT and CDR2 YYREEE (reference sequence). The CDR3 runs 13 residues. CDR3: CASSLGIDYEQYF. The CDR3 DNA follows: TGTGCCAGCAGCCTTGGGATTGATTACGAGCAGTACTTC.

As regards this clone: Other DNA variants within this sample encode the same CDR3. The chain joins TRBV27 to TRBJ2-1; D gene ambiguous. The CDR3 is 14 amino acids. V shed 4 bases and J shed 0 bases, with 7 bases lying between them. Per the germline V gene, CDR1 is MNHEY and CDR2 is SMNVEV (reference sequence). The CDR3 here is CASSSDRSYNEQFF. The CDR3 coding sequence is TGTGCCAGCAGTTCAGATCGCTCCTACAATGAGCAGTTCTTC.

This chain's CDR3 is CASRHEPGGSYNEQFF. In DNA, the CDR3 is TGTGCCAGCAGGCACGAGCCAGGCGGCTCCTACAATGAGCAGTTCTTC. The rearrangement uses TRBV7-8 and TRBJ2-1; D remains ambiguous. V lost 6 bases and J lost 0, with 15 bases in between. Per germline, CDR1 SGHVS and CDR2 FQNEAQ. The CDR3 has 16 residues.

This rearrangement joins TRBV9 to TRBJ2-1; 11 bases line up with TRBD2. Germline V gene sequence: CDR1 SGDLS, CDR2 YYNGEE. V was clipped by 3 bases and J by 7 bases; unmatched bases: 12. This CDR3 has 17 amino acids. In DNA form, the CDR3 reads TGTGCCAGCAGCGGGGAAAATAGCGGGAGGGCCATTAATGAGCAGTTCTTC. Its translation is CASSGENSGRAINEQFF.

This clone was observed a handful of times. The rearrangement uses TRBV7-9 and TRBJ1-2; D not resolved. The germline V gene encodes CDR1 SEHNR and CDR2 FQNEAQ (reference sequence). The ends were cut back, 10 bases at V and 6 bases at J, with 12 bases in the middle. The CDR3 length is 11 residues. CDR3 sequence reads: CAKGGPDGYTF. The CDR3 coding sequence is TGTGCCAAGGGTGGCCCGGATGGCTACACCTTC.

CDR3 residues: CSVDDQRWGYTF. The DNA of the CDR3 is TGCAGCGTTGACGATCAGCGGTGGGGCTACACCTTC. This chain uses TRBV29-1 with TRBJ1-2; D unresolved. The CDR3 has 12 residues. Germline V gene sequence: CDR1 SQVTM, CDR2 ANQGSEA. V lost 3 bases, J lost 8 bases, and 13 bases lay in between.

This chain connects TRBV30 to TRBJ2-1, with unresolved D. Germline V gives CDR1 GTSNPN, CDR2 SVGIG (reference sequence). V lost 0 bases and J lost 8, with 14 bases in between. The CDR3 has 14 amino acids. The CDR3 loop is CAWSVPTSSHEQFF. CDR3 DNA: TGTGCCTGGAGTGTACCCACTTCCTCCCATGAGCAGTTCTTC. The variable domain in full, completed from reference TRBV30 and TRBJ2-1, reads SQTIHQWPATLVQPVGSPLSLECTVEGTSNPNLYWYRQAAGRGLQLLFYSVGIGQISSEVPQNLSASRPQDRQFILSSKKLLLSDSGFYLCAWSVPTSSHEQFFGPGTRLTVL.